The rows below give T cell receptor beta chains drawn from one sample of a study of cytomegalovirus exposure and HLA in healthy donors. Generated by immunoSEQ multiplex PCR, the TCRdb table keeps only in-frame clones and is missing some. This repertoire shows more than 110,000 clones, around 79% found once; its top ten account for about 2.8%. The sequenced material came from PBMCs. These receptors were obtained from a male donor in good health and CMV-seronegative. CDR3s include the opening cysteine and the closing phenylalanine or tryptophan. Clone sizes are given selectively: once, few, many, or a class where the clone is expanded.

j_call	cdr3_length	clone_size	v_call	cdr3_aa
TRBJ2-7	15	NA	TRBV5-1	CASRPTGTGNDEQYF
TRBJ2-2	15	NA	TRBV6-4	CASSYRGHEFGELFF
TRBJ1-3	14	NA	TRBV25-1	CASSEFRGGNTIYF
TRBJ1-1	14	NA	TRBV6-1	CASSEARGEGEAFF
TRBJ2-5	14	NA	TRBV7-6	CASSQSGRGETQYF
TRBJ1-2	16	once	TRBV5-4	CASSLAGERMDYGYTF
TRBJ1-2	15	once	TRBV5-4	CASSLDEGQGDGYTF
TRBJ2-7	14	NA	TRBV5-1	CASSFDRVPYEQYF
TRBJ1-1	15	NA	TRBV5-1	CASYPTQGVGTEAFF
TRBJ2-3	13	NA	TRBV27	CASSGLVSDTQYF
TRBJ2-7	15	NA	TRBV5-4	CASSAGVLDMYEQYF
TRBJ1-2	15	NA	TRBV19	CASSRPGQPQFGYTF
TRBJ2-3	14	NA	TRBV4-3	CARKRGGDTDTQYF
TRBJ1-2	13	NA	TRBV7-3	CASSLGGEGGYTF
TRBJ1-2	14	NA	TRBV29-1	CSVEPPDRGYGYTF
TRBJ2-1	13	once	TRBV2	CASSGDDYNEQFF
TRBJ1-2	13	NA	TRBV28	CASSTGGGYGYTF
TRBJ1-1	13	few	TRBV30	CAWTRDRNTEAFF
TRBJ1-2	17	NA	TRBV5-4	CASSLAPRGRGYYGYTF
TRBJ1-2	13	NA	TRBV19	CASSIGTGYGYTF
TRBJ2-7	14	NA	TRBV6-5	CASSYSRGLGEQYF
TRBJ1-5	13	NA	TRBV7-2	CASSLERGGPQHF
TRBJ1-6	15	few	TRBV4-1	CASSLGPTDNSPLHF
TRBJ1-1	17	NA	TRBV2	CASSEYPGQGLNTEAFF
TRBJ1-1	14	NA	TRBV6-5	CATLRAGWDTEAFF
TRBJ2-7	17	NA	TRBV10-3	CAIRGQGLSGGAYEQYF
TRBJ1-1	16	NA	TRBV14	CASSRYRGEMNTEAFF
TRBJ2-1	13	NA	TRBV6-6	CASGAGSPSGQFF
TRBJ1-5	16	NA	TRBV6-1	CASSDVRGNSNQPQHF
TRBJ1-3	14	NA	TRBV4-1	CASSQEAVGNTIYF
TRBJ2-5	16	NA	TRBV18	CASSPLTGGTGETQYF
TRBJ2-7	11	NA	TRBV2	CASSEGASGNF
TRBJ2-3	15	NA	TRBV18	CASSPRGISTDTQYF
TRBJ2-1	12	NA	TRBV6-1	CASRTTSRVQFF
TRBJ2-7	17	NA	TRBV14	CASSQMALLAGAGEQYF
TRBJ1-1	16	once	TRBV7-3	CASSLSWGVTNTEAFF
TRBJ1-3	14	NA	TRBV7-6	CASSRGESGNTIYF
TRBJ1-6	17	NA	TRBV9	CASSVSDRPPSNSPLHF
TRBJ2-7	15	once	TRBV7-9	CASSLASGTSYEQYF
TRBJ2-7	15	once	TRBV4-1	CASSQGLAGNYEQYF
TRBJ1-2	13	NA	TRBV29-1	CSVEPPGNYGYTF
TRBJ1-4	13	NA	TRBV30	CAWAGSTNEKLFF
TRBJ2-5	15	NA	TRBV19	CASSISRASTETQYF
TRBJ1-1	12	once	TRBV7-3	CASSLRGGEAFF
TRBJ1-2	11	NA	TRBV7-9	CASSSAYGYTF
TRBJ1-1	14	NA	TRBV19	CASSIARGRTEAFF
TRBJ2-7	14	NA	TRBV7-7	CASSSEPLANEQYF
TRBJ1-2	15	NA	TRBV2	CASRLPGDANYGYTF
TRBJ2-1	19	NA	TRBV30	CAWKFYGPGLAGILREQFF
TRBJ1-4	14	few	TRBV7-9	CASSLLGAEEKLFF
TRBJ2-7	15	few	TRBV5-1	CASSLAGQGSYEQYF
TRBJ1-2	13	NA	TRBV9	CASSVNRENGYTF
TRBJ2-4	14	NA	TRBV5-4	CASSPGQAKNIQYF
TRBJ2-3	15	few	TRBV5-1	CASLDVAGEGDTQYF
TRBJ1-2	13	NA	TRBV5-4	CASSLAGGGGYTF
TRBJ1-4	14	NA	TRBV7-7	CASSPTGGGEKLFF
TRBJ1-1	16	NA	TRBV7-2	CASSLLGGSVKTEAFF
TRBJ2-5	17	NA	TRBV27	CASSWTGGGFDQETQYF
TRBJ1-1	16	NA	TRBV18	CASSSGTGTGNTEAFF
TRBJ1-2	13	NA	TRBV27	CASSSGQFYGYTF